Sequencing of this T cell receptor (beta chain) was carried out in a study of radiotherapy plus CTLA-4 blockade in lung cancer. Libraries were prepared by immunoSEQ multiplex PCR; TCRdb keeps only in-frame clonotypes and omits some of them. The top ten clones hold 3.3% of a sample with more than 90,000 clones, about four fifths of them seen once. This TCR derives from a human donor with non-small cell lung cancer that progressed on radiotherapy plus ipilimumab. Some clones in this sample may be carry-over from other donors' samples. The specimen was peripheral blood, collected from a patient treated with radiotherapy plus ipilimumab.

This CDR3 reads CASSSQPSGGASEQFF. CDR3 in DNA: TGTGCCAGCAGTTCCCAACCTAGCGGGGGGGCATCTGAGCAGTTCTTC. This chain connects TRBV7-3 to TRBJ2-1; 12 bases line up with TRBD2. The germline V gene has CDR1 SGHTA and CDR2 FQGTGA. The CDR3 is made up of 16 amino acids. The V gene end was trimmed by 6 bases and the J gene end by 9 bases; junction bases not matched to a gene: 12.